A single sample gave rise to the 8 T cell receptor beta chains below, sequenced in a study of T cell responses to AZD1222 COVID-19 vaccine. This table comes from immunoSEQ multiplex PCR, and its TCRdb copy is limited to in-frame clones, with some not included. The sample lists tens of thousands of clones; approximately 90% were seen once. The source was peripheral blood, collected on day 0 of AZD1222 vaccination. The receptors originated from an adult in good health.

The table lists this clone with a count of one. The V and J genes are TRBV28 and TRBJ1-1; 7 bases are a match to TRBD1. V dropped 10 bases and J dropped 0; count of bases not matched to a gene: 5. The CDR3 covers 13 residues. Germline assignment: CDR1 MDHEN and CDR2 SYDVKM. The chain's CDR3 is CANGDSLNTEAFF. The CDR3 nucleotides read TGTGCCAACGGGGACAGTTTGAACACTGAAGCTTTCTTT.

The V call is TRBV11-2, the J call TRBJ1-3; D is unresolved. Germline V CDR1 and CDR2: SGHAT, FQNNGV. V gave up 1 base and J gave up 0 bases, with 4 bases separating them. This CDR3 is 14 amino acids long. For the CDR3, the DNA is TGTGCCAGCAGCTTAGTCTTCTCTGGAAACACCATATATTTT. Amino acids: CASSLVFSGNTIYF. The full variable domain, rest sourced from reference TRBV11-2 and TRBJ1-3, is EAGVAQSPRYKIIEKRQSVAFWCNPISGHATLYWYQQILGQGPKLLIQFQNNGVVDDSQLPKDRFSAERLKGVDSTLKIQPAKLEDSAVYLCASSLVFSGNTIYFGEGSWLTVV.

This clone was seen more than once but under ten times. The CDR3 sequence is CASSSPGGDFYGYTF. The CDR3 DNA follows: TGTGCCAGCAGTTCCCCCGGAGGGGACTTCTATGGCTACACCTTC. This rearrangement joins TRBV6-5 to TRBJ1-2, with D possibly matching TRBD1 (5 bases). Germline CDR1 reads MNHEY; CDR2 reads SVGAGI. The CDR3 contains 15 residues. Trimming removed 4 bases at V and 4 bases at J, with 16 bases between.

Here the CDR3 reads CASSLGTVMNQPQHF. In DNA form, the CDR3 reads TGTGCCAGCAGCTTAGGGACAGTGATGAATCAGCCCCAGCATTTT. The chain uses TRBV7-9 and TRBJ1-5; weak D call: TRBD1 (6 bases). Trimming cost V 1 base and J 4 bases, with 11 bases left between them. This CDR3 is built from 15 residues. Germline values: CDR1 SEHNR, CDR2 FQNEAQ (reference sequence).

This clone was seen only once. The chain carries TRBV9 and TRBJ1-1, with 8 bases identical to TRBD1. The CDR3 spans 14 residues. J lost 1 base, V lost 2 bases, and 1 base had no gene match. From germline, CDR1 is SGDLS and CDR2 YYNGEE. CDR3 in amino acids: CASSVQGANTEAFF. As DNA, the CDR3 is TGTGCCAGCAGCGTTCAGGGGGCGAACACTGAAGCTTTCTTT.

This clone was detected only a few times. This chain connects TRBV11-1 to TRBJ1-2, with 8 bases matching TRBD1. The CDR3 covers 14 residues. V was clipped by 5 bases and J by 6 bases; unmatched bases: 8. Germline CDR1 SGHAT, CDR2 FQDESV (reference sequence). The CDR3 DNA sequence: TGTGCCAGCAGCCCCAGGGGGCGTGATCATGGCTACACCTTC. It is translated as CASSPRGRDHGYTF.

The chain has TRBV4-3 and TRBJ1-6, with 7 bases fitting TRBD1. The CDR3 covers 18 residues. After removal of 0 bases from V and 3 bases from J, the junction contained 8 bases not matched to a gene. Per the germline V gene, CDR1 is LGHNA and CDR2 is YSLEER. CDR3 sequence: CASSQDIGTVSYNSPLHF. CDR3 DNA: TGCGCCAGCAGCCAAGATATCGGGACAGTAAGCTATAATTCACCCCTCCACTTT.

This chain uses TRBV7-3 with TRBJ2-5; D is possibly TRBD1 (6 bases). Trimming pared 5 bases from V and 2 bases from J, leaving 15 bases between. The CDR3 is 15 amino acids. Germline CDR1 SGHTA, CDR2 FQGTGA. CDR3 sequence (DNA): TGTGCCAGCAGCCAAAGTACAGGGATGCAAGAGACCCAGTACTTC. This translates into CASSQSTGMQETQYF.